The entry that follows covers one T cell receptor beta chain sequence. Antigen: not known. This record belongs to a study of monozygotic twins with inflammatory bowel disease. Study-wide results and limits: Concordance status among twins (concordant versus discordant) showed no link to repertoire similarity, possibly from limited power.

For every TCR library, about 4,000 ng of total RNA was used. Molecular identifiers with 6-nucleotide sample barcodes were added during cDNA synthesis via template switching. Reanalyzing the 5' RACE reads, TCRdb keeps one entry per CDR3 protein, without DNA. The sample data list approximately 200,000 distinct CDR3 sequences. In germline, CDR1 is SGHVS, CDR2 FQNEAQ. This CDR3 spans 15 amino acids. Unsorted whole blood yielded the total RNA, with T cells left unselected. This clonotype originated in a human donor with ulcerative colitis or Crohn's disease, or a healthy co-twin of an affected twin (not recorded which). The chain joins TRBV7-8 to TRBJ2-3. The sequencing sample was made of blood. The CDR3 protein is CASSSPRQASDTQYF.